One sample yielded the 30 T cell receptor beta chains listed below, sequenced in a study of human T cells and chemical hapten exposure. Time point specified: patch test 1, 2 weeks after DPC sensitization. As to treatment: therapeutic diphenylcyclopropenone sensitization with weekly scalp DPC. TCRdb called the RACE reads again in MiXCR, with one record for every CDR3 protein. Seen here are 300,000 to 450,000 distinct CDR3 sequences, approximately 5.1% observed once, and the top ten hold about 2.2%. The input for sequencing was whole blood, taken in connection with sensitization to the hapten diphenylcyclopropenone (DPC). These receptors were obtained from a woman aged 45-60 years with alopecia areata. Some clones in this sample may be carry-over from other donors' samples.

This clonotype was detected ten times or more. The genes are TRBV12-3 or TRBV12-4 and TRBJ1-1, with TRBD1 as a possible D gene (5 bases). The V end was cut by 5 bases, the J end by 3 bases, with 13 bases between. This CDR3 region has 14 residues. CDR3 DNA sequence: TGTGCCAGCAGTGGGGGGGGTAGGGACACTGAAGCTTTCTTT. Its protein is CASSGGGRDTEAFF.

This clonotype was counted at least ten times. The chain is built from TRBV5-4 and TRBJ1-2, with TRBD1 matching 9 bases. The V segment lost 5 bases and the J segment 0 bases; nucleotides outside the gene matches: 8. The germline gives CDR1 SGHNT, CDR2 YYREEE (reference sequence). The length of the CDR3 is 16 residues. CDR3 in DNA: TGTGCCAGCAGACGGAGAGGGACAGGGTCTAACTATGGCTACACCTTC. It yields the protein CASRRRGTGSNYGYTF.

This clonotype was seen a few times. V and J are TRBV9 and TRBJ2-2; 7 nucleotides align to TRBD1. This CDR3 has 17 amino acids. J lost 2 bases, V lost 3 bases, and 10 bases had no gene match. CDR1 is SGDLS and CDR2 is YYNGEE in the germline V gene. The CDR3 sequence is CASSGTHGTANTGELFF. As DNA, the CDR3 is TGTGCCAGCAGCGGGACCCACGGGACAGCCAACACCGGGGAGCTGTTTTTT.

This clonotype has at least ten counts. CDR3 bases: TGTGCCAGCAGCTTAATGGGGACAGATACGCAGTATTTT. This translates into CASSLMGTDTQYF. The chain joins TRBV7-3 to TRBJ2-3; no clear D gene. CDR3 length equals 13 residues. CDR1 SGHTA and CDR2 FQGTGA come from the germline V gene. The germline V and J ends were trimmed by 1 base and 3 bases, with 5 bases remaining between them.

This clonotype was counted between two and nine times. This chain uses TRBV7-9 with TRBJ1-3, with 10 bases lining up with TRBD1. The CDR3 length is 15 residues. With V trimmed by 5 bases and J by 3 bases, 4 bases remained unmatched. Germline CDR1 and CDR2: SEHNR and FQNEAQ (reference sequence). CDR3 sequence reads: CASSPGTGDGNTIYF. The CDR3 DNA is TGTGCCAGCAGCCCAGGGACAGGGGATGGAAACACCATATATTTT.

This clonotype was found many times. The CDR3 is CASGPLRGQPQHF. The CDR3, as DNA: TGTGCCAGCGGCCCGCTGCGGGGTCAGCCCCAGCATTTT. The chain links TRBV6-8 to TRBJ1-5; the D is unclear. There are 13 residues in the CDR3. Germline loops: CDR1 MNHGY, CDR2 SAAAGT. Deletions cut 8 bases from V and 6 bases from J, with 14 bases between.

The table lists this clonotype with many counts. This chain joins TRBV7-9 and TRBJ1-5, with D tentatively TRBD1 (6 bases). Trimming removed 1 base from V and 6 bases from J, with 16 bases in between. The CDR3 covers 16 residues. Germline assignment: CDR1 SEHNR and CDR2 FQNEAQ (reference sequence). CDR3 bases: TGTGCCAGCAGCTTAGGCACAGGGTCTCCGCGTCAGCCCCAGCATTTT. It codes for CASSLGTGSPRQPQHF.

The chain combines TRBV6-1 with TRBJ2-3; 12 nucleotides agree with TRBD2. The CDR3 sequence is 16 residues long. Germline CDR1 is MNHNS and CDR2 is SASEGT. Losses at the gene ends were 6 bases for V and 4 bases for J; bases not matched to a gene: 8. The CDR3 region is CASRTSGRVGPDTQYF. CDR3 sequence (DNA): TGTGCCAGCAGGACTAGCGGGAGAGTTGGGCCAGATACGCAGTATTTT.

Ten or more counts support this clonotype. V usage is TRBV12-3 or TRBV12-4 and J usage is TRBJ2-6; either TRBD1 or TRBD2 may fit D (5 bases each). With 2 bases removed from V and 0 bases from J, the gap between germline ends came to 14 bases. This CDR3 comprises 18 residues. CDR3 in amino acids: CASSLRVREPSGANVLTF. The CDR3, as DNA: TGTGCCAGCAGTTTAAGAGTCAGGGAGCCCTCTGGGGCCAACGTCCTGACTTTC.

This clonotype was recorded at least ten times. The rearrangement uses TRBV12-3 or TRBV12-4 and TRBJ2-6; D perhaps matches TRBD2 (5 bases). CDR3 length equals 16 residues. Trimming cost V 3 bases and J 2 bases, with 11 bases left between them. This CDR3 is CASSFTGSAGANVLTF. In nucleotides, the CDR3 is TGTGCCAGCAGTTTCACGGGGTCAGCTGGGGCCAACGTCCTGACTTTC.

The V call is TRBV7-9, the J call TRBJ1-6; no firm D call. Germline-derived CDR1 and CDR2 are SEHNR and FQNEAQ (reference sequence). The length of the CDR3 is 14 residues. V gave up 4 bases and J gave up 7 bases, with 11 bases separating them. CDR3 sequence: CASSSYQANSPLHF. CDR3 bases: TGTGCCAGCAGCTCCTACCAAGCGAATTCACCCCTCCACTTT.

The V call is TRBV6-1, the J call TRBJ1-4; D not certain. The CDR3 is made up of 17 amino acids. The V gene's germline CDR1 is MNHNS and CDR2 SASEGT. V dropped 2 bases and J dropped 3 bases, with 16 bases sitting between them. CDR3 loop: CASSEPEVRSSNEKLFF. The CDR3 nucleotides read TGTGCCAGCAGTGAACCGGAGGTCAGGTCTTCTAATGAAAAACTGTTTTTT.

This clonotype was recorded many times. In DNA form, the CDR3 reads TGTGCCAGCAGCTTATTTGAGGGGGTGGGAGATACGCAGTATTTT. Translation gives CASSLFEGVGDTQYF. V gene TRBV7-2 combines with J gene TRBJ2-3; tentative D call: TRBD1 (6 bases). Germline loops: CDR1 SGHTA, CDR2 FQGNSA. Trimming stripped 2 bases from V and 5 bases from J, with 14 bases between. There are 15 residues in the CDR3.

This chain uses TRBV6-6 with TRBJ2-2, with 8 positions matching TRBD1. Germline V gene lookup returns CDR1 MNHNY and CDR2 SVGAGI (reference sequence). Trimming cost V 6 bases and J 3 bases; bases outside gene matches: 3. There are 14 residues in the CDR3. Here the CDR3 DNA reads TGTGCCAGCAGGACAGGGGAGGACACCGGGGAGCTGTTTTTT. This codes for CASRTGEDTGELFF.

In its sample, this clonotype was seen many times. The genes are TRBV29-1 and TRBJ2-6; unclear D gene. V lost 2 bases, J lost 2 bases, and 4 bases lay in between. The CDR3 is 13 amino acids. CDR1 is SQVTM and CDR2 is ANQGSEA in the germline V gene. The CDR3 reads CSVEKPGANVLTF. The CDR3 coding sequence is TGCAGCGTTGAAAAGCCTGGGGCCAACGTCCTGACTTTC.

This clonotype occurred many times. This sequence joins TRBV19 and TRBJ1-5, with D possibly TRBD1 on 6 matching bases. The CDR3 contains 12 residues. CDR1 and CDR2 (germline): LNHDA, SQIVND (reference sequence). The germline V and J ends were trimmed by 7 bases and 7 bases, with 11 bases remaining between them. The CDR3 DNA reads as TGTGCCAGTACCCACAGGGAACAGCCCCAGCATTTT. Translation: CASTHREQPQHF.

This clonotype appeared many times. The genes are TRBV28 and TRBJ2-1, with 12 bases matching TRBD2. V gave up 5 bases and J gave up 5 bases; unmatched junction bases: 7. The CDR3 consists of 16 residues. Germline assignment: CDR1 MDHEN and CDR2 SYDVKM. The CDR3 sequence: CASSPWTSGTNNEQFF. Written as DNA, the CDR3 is TGTGCCAGCAGTCCCTGGACTAGCGGGACCAACAATGAGCAGTTCTTC.

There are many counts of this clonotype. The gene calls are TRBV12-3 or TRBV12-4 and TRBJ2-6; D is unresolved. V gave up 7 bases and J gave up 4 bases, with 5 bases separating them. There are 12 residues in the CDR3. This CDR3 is CASNAGANVLTF. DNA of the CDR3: TGTGCCAGCAACGCGGGGGCCAACGTCCTGACTTTC.

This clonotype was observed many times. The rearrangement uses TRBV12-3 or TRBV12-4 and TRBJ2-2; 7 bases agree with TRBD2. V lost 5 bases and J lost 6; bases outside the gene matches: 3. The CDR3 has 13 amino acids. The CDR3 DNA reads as TGTGCCAGCAGTGGCGGGGGTTCCGGGGAGCTGTTTTTT. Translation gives CASSGGGSGELFF.

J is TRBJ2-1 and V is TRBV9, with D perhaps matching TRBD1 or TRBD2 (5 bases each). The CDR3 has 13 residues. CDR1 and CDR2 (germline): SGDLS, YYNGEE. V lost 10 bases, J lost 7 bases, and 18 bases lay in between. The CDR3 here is CASQGAAENEQFF. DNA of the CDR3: TGTGCCTCACAAGGGGCAGCGGAGAATGAGCAGTTCTTC.

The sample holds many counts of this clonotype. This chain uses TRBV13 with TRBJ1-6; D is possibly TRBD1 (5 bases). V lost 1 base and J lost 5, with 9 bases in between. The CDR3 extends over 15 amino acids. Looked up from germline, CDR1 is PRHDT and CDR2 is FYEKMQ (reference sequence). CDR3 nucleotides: TGTGCCAGCAGCTTAGCGCAGGGCAATAATTCACCCCTCCACTTT. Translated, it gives CASSLAQGNNSPLHF.

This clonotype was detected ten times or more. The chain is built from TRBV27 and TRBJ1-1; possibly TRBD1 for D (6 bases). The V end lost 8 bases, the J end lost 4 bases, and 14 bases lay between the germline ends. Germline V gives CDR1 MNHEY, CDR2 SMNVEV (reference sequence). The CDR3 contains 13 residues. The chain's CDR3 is CASLHREGTEAFF. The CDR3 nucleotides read TGTGCCAGCCTTCACAGGGAAGGCACTGAAGCTTTCTTT.

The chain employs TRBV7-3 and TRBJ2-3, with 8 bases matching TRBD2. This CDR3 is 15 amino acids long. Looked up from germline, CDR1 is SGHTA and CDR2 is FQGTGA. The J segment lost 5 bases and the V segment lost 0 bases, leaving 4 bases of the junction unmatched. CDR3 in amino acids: CASSLTGGAVDTQYF. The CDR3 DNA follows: TGTGCCAGCAGCTTAACCGGGGGGGCTGTAGATACGCAGTATTTT.

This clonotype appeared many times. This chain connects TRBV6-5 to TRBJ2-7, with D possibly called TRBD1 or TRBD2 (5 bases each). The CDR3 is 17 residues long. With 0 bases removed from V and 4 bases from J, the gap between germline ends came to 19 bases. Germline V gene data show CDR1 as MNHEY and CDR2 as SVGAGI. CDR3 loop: CASSYSIRGEVLYEQYF. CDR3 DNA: TGTGCCAGCAGTTACTCGATTCGGGGCGAAGTATTATACGAGCAGTACTTC.

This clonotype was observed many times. The DNA of the CDR3 is TGTGCCAGCAGCTTGGTTGACAGGGCAAGTGGTGAGCAGTTCTTC. Protein product: CASSLVDRASGEQFF. J is TRBJ2-1 and V is TRBV5-8; TRBD1 aligns across 7 bases. The ends lost 0 bases at V and 9 bases at J; junction bases unmatched: 9. The CDR3 length is 15 residues. Germline values: CDR1 SGHTS, CDR2 YDEGEE.

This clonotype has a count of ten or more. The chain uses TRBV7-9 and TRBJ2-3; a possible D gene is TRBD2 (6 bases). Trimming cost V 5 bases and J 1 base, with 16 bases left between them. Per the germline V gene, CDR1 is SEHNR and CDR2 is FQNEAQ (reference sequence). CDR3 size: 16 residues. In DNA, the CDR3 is TGTGCCAGCAGCGGAGAGCCCGGGGGAGGCACAGATACGCAGTATTTT. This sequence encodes CASSGEPGGGTDTQYF.

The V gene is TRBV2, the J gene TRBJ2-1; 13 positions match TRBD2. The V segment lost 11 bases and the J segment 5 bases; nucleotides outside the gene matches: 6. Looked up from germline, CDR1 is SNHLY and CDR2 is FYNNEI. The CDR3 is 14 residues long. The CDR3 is CAGKGLAGDNEQFF. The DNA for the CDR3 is TGTGCCGGAAAAGGACTAGCGGGGGACAATGAGCAGTTCTTC.

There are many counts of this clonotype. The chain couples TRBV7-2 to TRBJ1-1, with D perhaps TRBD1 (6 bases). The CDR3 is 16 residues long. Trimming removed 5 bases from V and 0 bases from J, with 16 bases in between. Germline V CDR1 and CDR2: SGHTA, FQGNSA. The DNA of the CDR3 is TGTGCCAGCAGCCATCCGACAGGTCAGATGAACACTGAAGCTTTCTTT. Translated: CASSHPTGQMNTEAFF.

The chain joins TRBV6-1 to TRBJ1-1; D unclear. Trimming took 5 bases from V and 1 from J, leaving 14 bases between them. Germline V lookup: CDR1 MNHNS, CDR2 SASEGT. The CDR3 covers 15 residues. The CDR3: CASSLLLEANTEAFF. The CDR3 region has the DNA TGTGCCAGCAGTCTCCTCCTCGAAGCGAACACTGAAGCTTTCTTT.

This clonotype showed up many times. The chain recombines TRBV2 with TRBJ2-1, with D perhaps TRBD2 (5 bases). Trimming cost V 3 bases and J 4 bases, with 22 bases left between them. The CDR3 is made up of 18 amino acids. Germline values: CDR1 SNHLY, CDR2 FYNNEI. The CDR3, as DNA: TGTGCCAGCAGTGACTGGAGTTGGGCTCAATCGGGGTACAATGAGCAGTTCTTC. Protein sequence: CASSDWSWAQSGYNEQFF.